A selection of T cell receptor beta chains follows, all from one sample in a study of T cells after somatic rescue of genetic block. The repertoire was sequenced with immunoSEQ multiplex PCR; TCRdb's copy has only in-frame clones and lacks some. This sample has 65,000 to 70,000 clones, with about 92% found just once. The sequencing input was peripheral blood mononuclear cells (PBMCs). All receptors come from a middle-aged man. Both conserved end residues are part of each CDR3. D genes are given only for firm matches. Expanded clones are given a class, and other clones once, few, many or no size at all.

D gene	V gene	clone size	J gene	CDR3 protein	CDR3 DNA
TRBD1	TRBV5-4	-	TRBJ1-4	CASSSRTGYNEKLFF	TGTGCCAGCAGCAGCCGGACAGGTTATAATGAAAAACTGTTTTTT
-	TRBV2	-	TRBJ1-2	CASSAFNDSPVGYTF	TGTGCCAGCAGTGCCTTTAACGACAGCCCAGTGGGCTACACCTTC
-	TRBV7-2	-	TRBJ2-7	CASSSPYEQYF	TGTGCCAGCAGCTCCCCCTACGAGCAGTACTTC
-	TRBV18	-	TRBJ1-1	CASSPRTAANTEAFF	TGTGCCAGCTCACCCCGGACAGCTGCGAACACTGAAGCTTTCTTT
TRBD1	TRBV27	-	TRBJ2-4	CASSATGGRNIQYF	TGTGCCAGCAGTGCGACAGGGGGCAGGAACATTCAGTACTTC
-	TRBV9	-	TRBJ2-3	CASSASVADTQYF	TGTGCCAGCAGCGCCTCGGTGGCAGATACGCAGTATTTT
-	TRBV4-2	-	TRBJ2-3	CASSPRRAATDTQYF	TGTGCCAGCAGCCCCCGCCGGGCAGCCACAGATACGCAGTATTTT
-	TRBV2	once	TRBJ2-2	CASNLENTGELFF	TGTGCCAGCAATCTAGAGAACACCGGGGAGCTGTTTTTT
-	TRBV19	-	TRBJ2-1	CASRQFFRSYNEQFF	TGTGCCAGTAGACAGTTTTTCCGCTCCTACAATGAGCAGTTCTTC
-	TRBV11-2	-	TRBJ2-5	CASSQWGQQETQYF	TGTGCCAGCAGCCAGTGGGGACAACAAGAGACCCAGTACTTC
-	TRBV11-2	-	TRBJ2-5	CASSRLGGTQYF	TGTGCCAGCAGCAGACTCGGCGGGACCCAGTACTTC
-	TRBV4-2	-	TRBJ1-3	CASSQGTGSSGNTIYF	TGTGCCAGCAGCCAGGGCACAGGGAGCTCTGGAAACACCATATATTTT
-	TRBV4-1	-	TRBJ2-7	CASSQDWVVASYEQYF	TGCGCCAGCAGCCAAGACTGGGTAGTGGCTTCCTACGAGCAGTACTTC
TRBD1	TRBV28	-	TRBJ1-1	CASSQRPPGGRITEAFF	TGTGCCAGCAGTCAGAGGCCCCCAGGGGGAAGGATCACTGAAGCTTTCTTT
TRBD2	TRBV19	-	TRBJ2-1	CASKVAGGQYNEQFF	TGTGCCAGTAAAGTAGCGGGAGGGCAGTACAATGAGCAGTTCTTC
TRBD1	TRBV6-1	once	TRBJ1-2	CASSFSQDRGYGYTF	TGTGCCAGCAGTTTTTCCCAGGACAGGGGCTATGGCTACACCTTC
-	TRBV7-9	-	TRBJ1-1	CASRGVKDLRAFF	TGTGCCAGCAGAGGGGTAAAAGATCTGAGAGCTTTCTTT
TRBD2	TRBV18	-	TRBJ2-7	CASSPPGASGAPYEQYF	TGTGCCAGCTCACCACCAGGGGCTAGCGGGGCCCCCTACGAGCAGTACTTC
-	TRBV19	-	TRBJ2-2	CASRVPVNTGELFF	TGTGCCAGTAGAGTTCCAGTGAACACCGGGGAGCTGTTTTTT
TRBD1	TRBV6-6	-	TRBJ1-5	CASRPPGTGGKVWHF	TGTGCCAGCAGACCTCCCGGGACAGGCGGAAAAGTATGGCATTTT
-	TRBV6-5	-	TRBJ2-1	CATLESSSYNEQFF	TGTGCCACCCTTGAATCGAGCTCCTACAATGAGCAGTTCTTC
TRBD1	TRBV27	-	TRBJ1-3	CASSPARGRGNTIYF	TGTGCCAGCAGTCCAGCCAGGGGGCGCGGAAACACCATATATTTT
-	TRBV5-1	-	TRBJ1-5	CASSLAGDNQPQHF	TGCGCCAGCAGCTTGGCAGGGGACAATCAGCCCCAGCATTTT
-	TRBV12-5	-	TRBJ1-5	CASGLDVQPQHF	TGTGCTAGTGGTTTGGACGTCCAGCCCCAGCATTTT
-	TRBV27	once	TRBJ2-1	CASTPGSRNFYNEQFF	TGTGCCAGCACCCCGGGGAGTCGTAATTTCTACAATGAGCAGTTCTTC
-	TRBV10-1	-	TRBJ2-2	CASGRDTTGELFF	TGCGCCAGCGGACGGGACACTACCGGGGAGCTGTTTTTT
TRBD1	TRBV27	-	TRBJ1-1	CASGTAMNTEAFF	TGTGCAAGCGGGACAGCAATGAACACTGAAGCTTTCTTT
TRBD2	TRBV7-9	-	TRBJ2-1	CASSRPSGIYNEQFF	TGTGCCAGCAGCCGTCCTAGCGGGATCTACAATGAGCAGTTCTTC
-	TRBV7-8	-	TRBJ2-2	CASRRGETGELFF	TGTGCCAGCAGGAGGGGGGAAACCGGGGAGCTGTTTTTT
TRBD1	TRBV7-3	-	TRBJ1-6	CASSLKAGGTGSPLHF	TGTGCCAGCAGCTTAAAGGCAGGGGGCACCGGTTCACCCCTCCACTTT
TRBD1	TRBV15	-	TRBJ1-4	CATSREGQVNEKLFF	TGTGCCACCAGCAGAGAGGGACAGGTTAATGAAAAACTGTTTTTT
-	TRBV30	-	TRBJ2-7	CAWDRAGDEQYF	TGTGCCTGGGACAGGGCGGGGGACGAGCAGTACTTC
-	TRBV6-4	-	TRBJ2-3	CASTLTASHTDTQYF	TGTGCCAGCACCCTGACGGCTAGCCACACAGATACGCAGTATTTT
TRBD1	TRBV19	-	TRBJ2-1	CASSVRQGDEQFF	TGTGCCAGTAGTGTCCGACAGGGCGATGAGCAGTTCTTC
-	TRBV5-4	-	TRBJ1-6	CASSSYNSPLHF	TGTGCCAGCAGCAGTTATAATTCACCCCTCCACTTT
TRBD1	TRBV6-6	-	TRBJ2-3	CASSRGQGTDTQYF	TGTGCCAGCAGTAGGGGACAGGGGACAGATACGCAGTATTTT
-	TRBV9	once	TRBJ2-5	CASSAYTSGDTQYF	TGTGCCAGCAGCGCCTACACATCGGGGGACACCCAGTACTTC
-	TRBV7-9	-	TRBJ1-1	CASSLSGVPSAEAFF	TGTGCCAGCAGCTTATCAGGGGTCCCGTCGGCGGAAGCTTTCTTT
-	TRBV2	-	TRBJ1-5	CASRGGSGYSNQPQHF	TGTGCCAGCAGGGGTGGGTCGGGATATAGCAATCAGCCCCAGCATTTT
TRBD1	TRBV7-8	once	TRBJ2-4	CASSLDRGRENIQYF	TGTGCCAGCAGCCTGGACAGGGGGCGGGAAAACATTCAGTACTTC
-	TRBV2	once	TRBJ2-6	CASSEAPGSGANVLTF	TGTGCCAGCAGTGAAGCTCCAGGCTCTGGGGCCAACGTCCTGACTTTC
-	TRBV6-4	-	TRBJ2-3	CASSAQEGSTDTQYF	TGTGCCAGCAGTGCCCAGGAGGGGAGCACAGATACGCAGTATTTT
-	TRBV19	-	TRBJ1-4	CASSIGNGEKLFF	TGTGCCAGTAGTATTGGGAATGGGGAAAAACTGTTTTTT
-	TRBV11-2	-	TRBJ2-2	CASSGSGGGELFF	TGTGCCAGCAGCGGATCTGGGGGTGGGGAGCTGTTTTTT
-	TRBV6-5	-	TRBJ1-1	CASSYRGRNTEAFF	TGTGCCAGCAGTTACCGGGGAAGGAACACTGAAGCTTTCTTT
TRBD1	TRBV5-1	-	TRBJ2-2	CASSQGQLNTGELFF	TGCGCCAGCAGCCAGGGACAGTTAAACACCGGGGAGCTGTTTTTT
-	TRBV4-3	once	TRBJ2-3	CASSQDGPTGNGGTDTQYF	TGCGCCAGCAGCCAAGACGGGCCGACAGGCAACGGAGGGACAGATACGCAGTATTTT
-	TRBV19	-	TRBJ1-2	CASSYWTTQGSYGYTF	TGTGCCAGTAGTTATTGGACAACTCAGGGATCCTATGGCTACACCTTC
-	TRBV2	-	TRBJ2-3	CASSVGDSDTQYF	TGTGCCAGCAGTGTCGGCGACTCAGATACGCAGTATTTT
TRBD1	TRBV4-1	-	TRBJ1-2	CASSRPGTDYGYTF	TGCGCCAGCAGCCGGCCCGGGACAGACTATGGCTACACCTTC
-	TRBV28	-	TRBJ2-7	CASSSTDYEQYF	TGTGCCAGCAGTTCGACAGACTACGAGCAGTACTTC
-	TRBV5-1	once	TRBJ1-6	CASSFQLGNSPLHF	TGCGCCAGCAGCTTTCAGCTGGGGAATTCACCCCTCCACTTT
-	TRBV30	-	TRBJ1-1	CAWSPRTRISQAFF	TGTGCCTGGAGTCCACGAACGAGAATTTCGCAAGCTTTCTTT